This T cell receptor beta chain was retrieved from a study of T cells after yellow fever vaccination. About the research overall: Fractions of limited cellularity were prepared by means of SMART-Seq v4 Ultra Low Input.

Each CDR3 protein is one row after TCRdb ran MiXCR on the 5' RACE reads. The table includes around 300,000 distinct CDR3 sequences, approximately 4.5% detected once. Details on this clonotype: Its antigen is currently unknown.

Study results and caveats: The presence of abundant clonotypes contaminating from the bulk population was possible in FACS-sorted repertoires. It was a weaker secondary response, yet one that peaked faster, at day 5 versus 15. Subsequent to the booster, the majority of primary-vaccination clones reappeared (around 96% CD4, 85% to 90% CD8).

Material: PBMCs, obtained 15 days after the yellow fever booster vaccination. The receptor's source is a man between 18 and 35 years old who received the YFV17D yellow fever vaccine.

The CDR3 spells CASSPRQGSSEAFF. DNA for the CDR3: TGTGCCAGCAGTCCCAGACAGGGTTCCTCTGAAGCTTTCTTT. This chain connects TRBV12-3 or TRBV12-4 to TRBJ1-1, with 7 bases aligning to TRBD1. Trimming took 5 bases from V and 6 from J; bases not matched to a gene: 9. The CDR3 spans 14 residues.